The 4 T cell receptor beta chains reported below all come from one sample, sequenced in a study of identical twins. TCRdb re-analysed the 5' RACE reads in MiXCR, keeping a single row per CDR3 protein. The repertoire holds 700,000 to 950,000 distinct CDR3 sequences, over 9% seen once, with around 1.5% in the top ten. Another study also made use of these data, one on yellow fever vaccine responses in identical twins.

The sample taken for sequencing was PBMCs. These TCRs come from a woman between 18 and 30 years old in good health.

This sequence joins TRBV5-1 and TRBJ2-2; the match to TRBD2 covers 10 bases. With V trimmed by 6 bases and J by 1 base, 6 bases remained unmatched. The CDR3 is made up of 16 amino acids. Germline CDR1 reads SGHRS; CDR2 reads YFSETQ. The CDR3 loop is CASKLAGKENTGELFF. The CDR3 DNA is TGCGCCAGCAAACTAGCGGGAAAGGAGAACACCGGGGAGCTGTTTTTT.

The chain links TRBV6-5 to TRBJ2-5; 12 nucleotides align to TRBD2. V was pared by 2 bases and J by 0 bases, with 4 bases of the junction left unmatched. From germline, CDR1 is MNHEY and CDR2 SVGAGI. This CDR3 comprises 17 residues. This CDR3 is CASSYGLAGGYQETQYF. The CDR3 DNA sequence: TGTGCCAGCAGTTACGGGCTAGCGGGGGGGTACCAAGAGACCCAGTACTTC.

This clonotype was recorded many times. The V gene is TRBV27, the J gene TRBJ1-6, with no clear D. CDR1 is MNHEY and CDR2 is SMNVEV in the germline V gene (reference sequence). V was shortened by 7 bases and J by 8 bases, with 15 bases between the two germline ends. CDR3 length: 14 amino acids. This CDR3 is CASKLLYADSPLHF. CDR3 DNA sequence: TGTGCCAGCAAACTCCTCTATGCGGATTCACCCCTCCACTTT.

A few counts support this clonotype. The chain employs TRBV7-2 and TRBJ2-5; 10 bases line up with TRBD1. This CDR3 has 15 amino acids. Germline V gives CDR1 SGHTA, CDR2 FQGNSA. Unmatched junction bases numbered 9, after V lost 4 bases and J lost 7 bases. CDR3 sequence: CASSSTFGQGVTQYF. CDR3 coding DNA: TGTGCCAGCAGCTCGACCTTTGGACAGGGGGTGACCCAGTACTTC.